Following are 30 T cell receptor beta chains from one sample sequenced in a study of cytomegalovirus exposure and HLA in healthy donors. Data came from immunoSEQ multiplex PCR; TCRdb stores just in-frame clones and leaves some out. The table lists 110,000 or so clones, under 90% of them singletons. What was sequenced was PBMCs. The origin of the receptors is a woman in her twenties or thirties in good health and CMV-seronegative.

This clone was counted a single time. The gene calls are TRBV20-1 and TRBJ2-1, with D tentatively TRBD1 (6 bases). The V end lost 6 bases, the J end lost 9 bases, and 9 bases lay between the germline ends. CDR1 and CDR2 from the germline V gene are DFQATT and SNEGSKA (reference sequence). This CDR3 contains 10 residues. CDR3 region: CSATRGEQFF. The CDR3 bases are TGCAGTGCCACCAGGGGTGAGCAGTTCTTC.

The J gene is TRBJ1-1, the V gene TRBV19, with D perhaps matching TRBD1 (5 bases). The CDR3 has 14 amino acids. Germline CDR1 and CDR2: LNHDA and SQIVND (reference sequence). The V gene lost 0 bases and the J gene lost 3 bases, with 8 bases spanning the gap. The CDR3, as DNA: TGTGCCAGTAGTATAGATGGGGCCTACACTGAAGCTTTCTTT. It encodes CASSIDGAYTEAFF. The whole variable domain, remainder taken from reference TRBV19 and TRBJ1-1, is DGGITQSPKYLFRKEGQNVTLSCEQNLNHDAMYWYRQDPGQGLRLIYYSQIVNDFQKGDIAEGYSVSREKKESFPLTVTSAQKNPTAFYLCASSIDGAYTEAFFGQGTRLTVV.

The V call is TRBV27, the J call TRBJ2-4; TRBD2 might be the D (6 bases). V gave up 7 bases and J gave up 0 bases, with 22 bases separating them. CDR1 and CDR2 from the germline V gene are MNHEY and SMNVEV (reference sequence). CDR3 size: 18 residues. The CDR3 sequence is CASTWRVADELAKNIQYF. As DNA, the CDR3 is TGTGCCAGCACCTGGAGGGTAGCGGACGAGCTAGCCAAAAACATTCAGTACTTC.

The rearrangement links TRBV21-1 to TRBJ2-7; the DNA was not compared with TRBD1, the D call given in the table. TRBV21-1 is described as a pseudogene. The CDR3 totals 18 residues. CDR3: CASSKVRQGIERSYEQYF. The CDR3 nucleotides are TGTGCCAGCAGCAAAGTTAGGCAGGGGATAGAACGATCCTACGAGCAGTACTTC.

V is TRBV15 and J is TRBJ2-7; TRBD2 might be the D (7 bases). CDR3 length: 14 residues. Looked up from germline, CDR1 is LNHNV and CDR2 is YYDKDF (reference sequence). V gave up 1 base and J gave up 6 bases, with 13 bases separating them. CDR3 DNA: TGTGCCACCAGCAGAGTAGGGGGGGGCCTCGAGCAGTACTTC. Translated, it gives CATSRVGGGLEQYF. The variable domain in full, completed from reference TRBV15 and TRBJ2-7, reads DAMVIQNPRYQVTQFGKPVTLSCSQTLNHNVMYWYQQKSSQAPKLLFHYYDKDFNNEADTPDNFQSRRPNTSFCFLDIRSPGLGDTAMYLCATSRVGGGLEQYFGPGTRLTVT.

This chain uses TRBV30 with TRBJ2-1, with 8 bases matching TRBD2. Germline CDR1 is GTSNPN and CDR2 is SVGIG (reference sequence). The CDR3 is 12 amino acids. V lost 7 bases, J lost 4 bases, and 3 bases stayed unmatched. CDR3 in DNA: TGTGCCTCCGGGACTAGTTACAATGAGCAGTTCTTC. Translation: CASGTSYNEQFF.

This chain connects TRBV5-6 to TRBJ1-2; TRBD1 is a possible D gene (6 bases). The CDR3 totals 13 residues. V lost 2 bases and J 8 bases, leaving 13 bases between the germline ends. CDR1 and CDR2 from the germline V gene are SGHDT and YYEEEE. The CDR3 reads CASSFVGAGGYTF. The CDR3 DNA sequence: TGTGCCAGCAGCTTTGTGGGGGCAGGAGGCTACACCTTC.

This clone was counted a single time. The CDR3 loop is CASSQDGGLDFTDTQYF. CDR3 DNA: TGTGCCAGCAGCCAAGACGGCGGGCTAGACTTCACAGATACGCAGTATTTT. The chain links TRBV4-2 to TRBJ2-3; possible D gene TRBD2, 5 bases. Germline CDR1 and CDR2: LGHNA and YNFKEQ. Trimming stripped 0 bases from V and 2 bases from J, with 15 bases between. CDR3 length: 17 residues.

This chain uses TRBV7-2 with TRBJ1-6, with 7 positions matching TRBD1. V lost 7 bases, J lost 5 bases, and 5 bases stayed unmatched. The V gene's germline CDR1 is SGHTA and CDR2 FQGNSA. The CDR3 is 14 amino acids. The CDR3 DNA follows: TGTGCCAGCAACCCGGGACAGAATAATTCACCCCTCCACTTT. As protein: CASNPGQNNSPLHF.

This clone was counted between two and nine times. CDR3 DNA: TGTGCCAGCAGTGCACAGAACTATGGCTACACCTTC. Residues: CASSAQNYGYTF. The chain employs TRBV2 and TRBJ1-2; D gene unclear. Germline V gene data show CDR1 as SNHLY and CDR2 as FYNNEI. The CDR3 sequence is 12 residues long. V was clipped by 4 bases and J by 2 bases, with 5 bases between them.

This clone was seen only once. The V call is TRBV7-3, the J call TRBJ1-1, with TRBD1 matching over 9 bases. Germline V gene lookup returns CDR1 SGHTA and CDR2 FQGTGA. J gave up 3 bases and V 5 bases, and 4 bases lay outside the gene matches. This CDR3 spans 14 amino acids. The CDR3 DNA is TGTGCCAGCAGCGTGACAGGGGGGGACACTGAAGCTTTCTTT. Translation: CASSVTGGDTEAFF.

V gene TRBV5-1 combines with J gene TRBJ2-3, with D hard to call. The length of the CDR3 is 14 residues. Germline CDR1 is SGHRS and CDR2 is YFSETQ. Trimming took 1 base from V and 2 from J, leaving 8 bases between them. The CDR3 DNA follows: TGCGCCAGCAGCTTGTCTGGGCCCACAGATACGCAGTATTTT. Amino acids: CASSLSGPTDTQYF.

This sequence joins TRBV6-1 and TRBJ2-1; possibly TRBD1 for D (7 bases). V dropped 3 bases and J dropped 6 bases, with 27 bases sitting between them. Germline V lookup: CDR1 MNHNS, CDR2 SASEGT. This CDR3 is built from 19 residues. CDR3 coding DNA: TGTGCCAGCAGTGAGAGGCAGGGGGACTGGCTGGGTGGCTCCAATGAGCAGTTCTTC. Translated: CASSERQGDWLGGSNEQFF.

This chain links TRBV7-2 with TRBJ2-2; 8 positions agree with TRBD2. Looked up from germline, CDR1 is SGHTA and CDR2 is FQGNSA. This CDR3 region has 16 residues. V shed 5 bases, J shed 3 bases, and the junction held 8 bases outside the gene matches. The CDR3 here is CASSLNPGLDTGELFF. The CDR3 coding sequence is TGTGCCAGCAGCCTCAACCCGGGACTAGACACCGGGGAGCTGTTTTTT.

This chain uses TRBV9 with TRBJ2-7; no clear D. The germline CDR1 and CDR2 sequences are SGDLS and YYNGEE. V was cut by 1 base and J by 7 bases, with 9 bases left in between. The CDR3 runs to 12 residues. The CDR3 loop is CASSVPPPEQYF. The CDR3, as DNA: TGTGCCAGCAGCGTACCCCCCCCAGAGCAGTACTTC.

The chain uses TRBV5-4 and TRBJ2-1; TRBD1 aligns across 7 bases. CDR3 length: 15 residues. The germline CDR1 and CDR2 sequences are SGHNT and YYREEE (reference sequence). J was trimmed by 6 bases and V by 0 bases; bases with no gene match: 6. This CDR3 is CASSLGQGGFNEQFF. CDR3 coding DNA: TGTGCCAGCAGCTTGGGACAGGGCGGGTTCAATGAGCAGTTCTTC.

For this clone: Other DNA sequences in this sample translate to the same CDR3. The chain recombines TRBV7-9 with TRBJ1-1; no firm D call. CDR3 size: 14 residues. Trimming removed 1 base at V and 0 bases at J, with 6 bases between. The germline gives CDR1 SEHNR, CDR2 FQNEAQ (reference sequence). CDR3 loop: CASSLGQLNTEAFF. The CDR3 DNA follows: TGTGCCAGCAGCTTAGGGCAGTTGAACACTGAAGCTTTCTTT.

The rearrangement uses TRBV7-9 and TRBJ2-2, with a tentative D call TRBD1 (5 bases). CDR1 and CDR2 (germline): SEHNR, FQNEAQ (reference sequence). The CDR3 has 15 amino acids. V was trimmed by 5 bases and J by 0 bases, leaving 10 bases between them. CDR3 coding DNA: TGTGCCAGCAGCCCCTGGGGCACGAACACCGGGGAGCTGTTTTTT. Translated: CASSPWGTNTGELFF.

V usage is TRBV7-2 and J usage is TRBJ2-7, with 7 nucleotides matching TRBD1. This CDR3 comprises 15 residues. Germline V CDR1 and CDR2: SGHTA, FQGNSA. V dropped 6 bases and J dropped 5; count of bases not matched to a gene: 13. Here the CDR3 reads CASRLGVTGLDEQYF. The DNA of the CDR3 is TGTGCCAGCAGGCTTGGGGTGACAGGGCTTGACGAGCAGTACTTC.

The chain recombines TRBV6-5 with TRBJ1-4; D not resolved. CDR3 size: 15 residues. Trimming removed 6 bases at V and 4 bases at J, with 15 bases between. Germline CDR1 reads MNHEY; CDR2 reads SVGAGI. CDR3 coding DNA: TGTGCCAGCAGCCAAAATGGAGGGCGTAATGAAAAACTGTTTTTT. As protein: CASSQNGGRNEKLFF.

The table lists this clone with a few counts. The chain is built from TRBV27 and TRBJ1-6; perhaps TRBD1 as D (6 bases). The V end was cut by 7 bases, the J end by 14 bases, with 21 bases between. Germline V gene sequence: CDR1 MNHEY, CDR2 SMNVEV (reference sequence). The CDR3 spans 14 residues. As DNA, the CDR3 is TGTGCCAGCACCCTAACTCGGACAGTCGGCTCCCTCCACTTT. This translates into CASTLTRTVGSLHF.

The chain has TRBV7-9 and TRBJ1-3, with unresolved D. The CDR3 spans 13 residues. Germline CDR1 and CDR2: SEHNR and FQNEAQ (reference sequence). V dropped 8 bases and J dropped 4 bases, with 12 bases sitting between them. DNA for the CDR3: TGTGCCAGCCAAGGAGGCGAAGGAAACACCATATATTTT. It encodes CASQGGEGNTIYF.

This CDR3 reads CASSEFLPGGTDTQYF. The CDR3 coding sequence is TGTGCCAGCAGTGAATTTTTACCGGGAGGCACAGATACGCAGTATTTT. The chain employs TRBV2 and TRBJ2-3, with D perhaps TRBD2 (6 bases). Trimming pared 2 bases from V and 1 base from J, leaving 13 bases between. Germline V lookup: CDR1 SNHLY, CDR2 FYNNEI. The CDR3 loop spans 16 amino acids.

V gene TRBV30 combines with J gene TRBJ1-2; a possible D gene is TRBD1 (5 bases). The CDR3 totals 14 residues. The V and J ends lost 7 bases and 3 bases respectively, with 18 bases between them. CDR1 and CDR2 from the germline V gene are GTSNPN and SVGIG (reference sequence). The CDR3: CALNRGGTDYGYTF. The CDR3 DNA follows: TGTGCCTTAAATCGTGGAGGGACGGACTATGGCTACACCTTC.

CDR3 protein: CASSSGWRGGYQETQYF. CDR3 in DNA: TGTGCCAGCAGCTCGGGGTGGAGAGGGGGATATCAAGAGACCCAGTACTTC. This rearrangement joins TRBV11-3 to TRBJ2-5, with D possibly matching TRBD1 (6 bases). Trimming left V 4 bases short and J 2 bases short, with 20 bases between. The CDR3 sequence is 17 residues long. Germline V gives CDR1 SGHNT, CDR2 YENEEA.

This chain connects TRBV7-9 to TRBJ2-3, with unresolved D. There are 14 residues in the CDR3. Germline V gene sequence: CDR1 SEHNR, CDR2 FQNEAQ (reference sequence). V lost 6 bases to trimming and J lost 1 base, with 11 bases between them. This CDR3 is CASSDGARTDTQYF. In DNA form, the CDR3 reads TGTGCCAGCAGTGACGGAGCTCGCACAGATACGCAGTATTTT.

The chain is built from TRBV5-6 and TRBJ1-5; 9 nucleotides line up with TRBD1. Germline assignment: CDR1 SGHDT and CDR2 YYEEEE. CDR3 length: 14 amino acids. J lost 7 bases, V lost 4 bases, and 6 bases had no gene match. CDR3 sequence: CASSQTGGGQPQHF. CDR3 nucleotide sequence: TGTGCCAGCAGCCAAACAGGGGGCGGACAGCCCCAGCATTTT.

This CDR3 is CASGFVTSGGLQPQHF. The CDR3 nucleotides are TGTGCTAGTGGTTTCGTGACATCAGGGGGCCTTCAGCCCCAGCATTTT. This chain joins TRBV12-5 and TRBJ1-5; 8 nucleotides agree with TRBD1. The CDR3 sequence is 16 residues long. CDR1 is LGHNT, CDR2 FRNRAP, per germline. V was pared by 3 bases and J by 6 bases, with 10 bases of the junction left unmatched.

J is TRBJ2-7 and V is TRBV29-1; 10 bases match TRBD1. The CDR3 length is 14 residues. CDR1 is SQVTM, CDR2 ANQGSEA, per germline. V trimming: 5 bases; J trimming: 1 base; junction bases outside the gene matches: 5. Here the CDR3 DNA reads TGCAGCGTTTACGGGACAGGGGATTCCTACGAGCAGTACTTC. It is translated as CSVYGTGDSYEQYF.

The chain combines TRBV2 with TRBJ2-7; D might be TRBD2 (7 bases). The CDR3 totals 16 residues. CDR1 SNHLY and CDR2 FYNNEI come from the germline V gene. V lost 11 bases and J 1 base, leaving 24 bases between the germline ends. This chain's CDR3 is CAGGAGAARESYEQYF. The CDR3 nucleotides are TGTGCCGGGGGGGCGGGGGCTGCCAGGGAGTCCTACGAGCAGTACTTC.